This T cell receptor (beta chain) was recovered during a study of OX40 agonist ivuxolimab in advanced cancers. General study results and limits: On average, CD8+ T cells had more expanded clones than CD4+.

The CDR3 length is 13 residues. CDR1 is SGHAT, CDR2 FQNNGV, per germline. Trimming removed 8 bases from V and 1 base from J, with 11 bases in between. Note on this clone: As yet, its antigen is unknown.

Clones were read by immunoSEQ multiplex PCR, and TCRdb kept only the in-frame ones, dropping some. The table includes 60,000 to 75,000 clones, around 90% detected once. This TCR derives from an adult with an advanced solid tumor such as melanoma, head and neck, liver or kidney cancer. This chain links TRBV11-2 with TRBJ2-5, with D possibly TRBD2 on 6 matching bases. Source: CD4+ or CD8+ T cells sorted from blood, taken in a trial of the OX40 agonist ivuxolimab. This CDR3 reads CASLGLSQETQYF. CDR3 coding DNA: TGTGCCAGCCTGGGACTGAGCCAAGAGACCCAGTACTTC.